The text below deals with one TCR beta chain. This specimen comes from a study of shared T cell receptors in the human thymus. Here immunoSEQ multiplex PCR was the method, and the copy in TCRdb shows in-frame clones only, minus some. The sample lists roughly 560,000 clones, roughly 74% occurring once. Germline V gene sequence: CDR1 SGDLS, CDR2 YYNGEE. The length of the CDR3 is 14 residues. Between the trimmed V and J ends, which lost 3 bases and 3 bases, there was a span of 13 bases. The same data also went into a second study, on human thymus T cells.

The TCR sequence derives from a boy in the first two years of life with a congenital heart defect. Sequencing was done on a sample of thymocytes. The chain recombines TRBV9 with TRBJ2-7, with TRBD2 as a possible D gene (6 bases). The CDR3 bases are TGTGCCAGCAGCGGGGAGGAGGAAGGCTACGAGCAGTACTTC. Translated: CASSGEEEGYEQYF.